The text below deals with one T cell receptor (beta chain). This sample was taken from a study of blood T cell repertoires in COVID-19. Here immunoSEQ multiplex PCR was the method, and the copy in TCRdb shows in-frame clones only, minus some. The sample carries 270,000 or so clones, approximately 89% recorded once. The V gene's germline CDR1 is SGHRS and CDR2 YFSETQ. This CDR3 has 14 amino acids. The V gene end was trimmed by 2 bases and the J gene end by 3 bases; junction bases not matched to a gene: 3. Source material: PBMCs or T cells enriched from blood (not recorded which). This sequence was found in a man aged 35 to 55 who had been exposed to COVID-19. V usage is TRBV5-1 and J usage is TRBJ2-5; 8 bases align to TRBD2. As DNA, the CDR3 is TGCGCCAGCAGCTTCTCGGGACTAGAAGAGACCCAGTACTTC. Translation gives CASSFSGLEETQYF.